This TCR beta chain was sequenced for a study of regulatory T cells in long-lasting Graves disease. The CDR3 contains 18 residues. With 5 bases removed from V and 3 bases from J, the gap between germline ends came to 26 bases. Germline CDR1 and CDR2: SNHLY and FYNNEI. Time point specified: newly diagnosed GD, antithyroid drugs for less than 3 months. Extracted PBMC RNA gave rise to the TCR library. There are many counts of this clonotype. Through Arm-PCR of CDR3 regions and iRepertoire HTBI primers, TCR beta libraries were built. TCRdb called the multiplex PCR reads again in MiXCR, with one record for every CDR3 protein. The sample lists 500,000 or so distinct CDR3 sequences, about 15% occurring once. These same records also appear under a second study, on T cells in Graves' hyperthyroidism and ophthalmopathy. That investigation notes: A first-round RT-PCR of the TCR CDR3 used the HTBI primer set. Blood also held most thyroid clonotypes expanded beyond 0.001. Stable hyperthyroidism was told apart from ophthalmopathy by a model built on 13 V-J features.

The rearrangement joins TRBV2 to TRBJ2-7; perhaps TRBD2 as D (7 bases). The receptor comes from a woman in her 50s with Graves disease. This sample comprised peripheral blood mononuclear cells (PBMCs), obtained at new diagnosis, from a patient treated with antithyroid drugs. The DNA of the CDR3 is TGTGCCAGCAGTCCCCCGGCGGGGGCGGGAGCCTCCCTCTACGAGCAGTACTTC. Residues: CASSPPAGAGASLYEQYF. The whole variable domain, remainder taken from reference TRBV2 and TRBJ2-7, is EPEVTQTPSHQVTQMGQEVILRCVPISNHLYFYWYRQILGQKVEFLVSFYNNEISEKSEIFDDQFSVERPDGSNFTLKIRSTKLEDSAMYFCASSPPAGAGASLYEQYFGPGTRLTVT.